Below, one T cell receptor (beta chain) is given with its context. This record belongs to a study of blood T cell repertoires in COVID-19. Germline values: CDR1 LNHDA, CDR2 SQIVND (reference sequence). The ends lost 4 bases at V and 1 base at J; junction bases unmatched: 4. This CDR3 has 16 residues. Sequenced by immunoSEQ multiplex PCR; TCRdb stores in-frame clones only, minus some. Here the sample spans some 320,000 clones, 89% being singletons. Residents of 24 US areas, aged roughly 18 to 89 years, made up the participants. Self-reported history from a screening survey and questionnaire set each donor's cohort.

This TCR came from a man in his 60s who had recovered from COVID-19. The chain uses TRBV19 and TRBJ1-5, with 10 nucleotides matching TRBD1. Specimen: PBMCs or T cells enriched from blood (not recorded which). CDR3 in amino acids: CASSRQGAQSNQPQHF. The DNA for the CDR3 is TGTGCCAGTAGTAGACAGGGGGCGCAGAGCAATCAGCCCCAGCATTTT.